This T cell receptor (beta chain) was profiled in a study of technical replicates of blood from a handful of donors. The germline CDR1 and CDR2 sequences are SQVTM and ANQGSEA. This CDR3 has 13 residues. The V gene lost 4 bases and the J gene lost 2 bases, with 9 bases spanning the gap. TCRdb keeps only in-frame clones here, not all; method: immunoSEQ multiplex PCR. The repertoire holds 90,000 to 100,000 clones, with almost 97% as singletons. V is TRBV29-1 and J is TRBJ1-5, with D possibly matching TRBD1 (5 bases). The sequence was obtained from a human donor in good health. Sequencing input: T cells isolated from PBMCs. The CDR3, as DNA: TGCAGCGTTGGGGTCAGGGGCAATCAGCCCCAGCATTTT. Amino acids: CSVGVRGNQPQHF.